These 19 T cell receptor beta chains came from one sample sequenced in a study of CD8 T cells in ankylosing spondylitis. General study results and limits: Seemingly characteristic of ankylosing spondylitis blood was a TCR beta motif consisting of 7 or 8 highly homologous variants.

TCRdb ran MiXCR on the 5' RACE reads and lists one entry per CDR3 protein. This table has 650,000 to 800,000 distinct CDR3 sequences, 15% to 20% appearing once. These receptors' targets are unknown. What was sequenced was blood, either unsorted or a sorted T cell fraction (not recorded which). The source of these receptors is a male donor with ankylosing spondylitis.

This clonotype occurred a few times. The CDR3 DNA follows: TGTGCCAGCAGCCACGGACAGGGGGCGGAGAACACTGAAGCTTTCTTT. Translating it yields CASSHGQGAENTEAFF. The genes are TRBV14 and TRBJ1-1, with 11 nucleotides matching TRBD1. V lost 3 bases and J lost 1; bases outside the gene matches: 4. CDR3 size: 16 residues. CDR1 and CDR2 from the germline V gene are SGHDN and FVKESK.

The CDR3 DNA reads TGTGCCAGCAGCTCCCGCTCCGGGAGGGGGATAGAGACCCAGTACTTC. Protein product: CASSSRSGRGIETQYF. The chain joins TRBV7-9 to TRBJ2-5; 8 bases align to TRBD2. CDR3 length: 16 amino acids. J was trimmed by 4 bases and V by 4 bases; bases with no gene match: 11. The germline CDR1 and CDR2 sequences are SEHNR and FQNEAQ (reference sequence).

J is TRBJ2-7 and V is TRBV10-3; the D is unclear. Germline V gene sequence: CDR1 ENHRY, CDR2 SYGVKD. The V end lost 0 bases, the J end lost 3 bases, and 9 bases lay between the germline ends. This CDR3 spans 14 amino acids. The CDR3 spells CAISESAGNYEQYF. In DNA form, the CDR3 reads TGTGCCATCAGTGAGTCTGCAGGTAACTACGAGCAGTACTTC.

This clonotype came up a few times. This rearrangement joins TRBV7-9 to TRBJ2-1, with a weak D call TRBD1 (6 bases). From germline, CDR1 is SEHNR and CDR2 FQNEAQ (reference sequence). This CDR3 comprises 13 residues. Trimming stripped 5 bases from V and 7 bases from J, with 12 bases between. The CDR3 spells CASSRQEVNEQFF. The CDR3, as DNA: TGTGCCAGCAGCCGACAGGAGGTGAATGAGCAGTTCTTC.

The chain couples TRBV29-1 to TRBJ2-7, with D uncertain. This CDR3 comprises 13 residues. Germline V gene sequence: CDR1 SQVTM, CDR2 ANQGSEA. The V and J ends lost 0 bases and 4 bases respectively, with 10 bases between them. The CDR3 loop reads CSVEEVGEYEQYF. The CDR3 region has the DNA TGCAGCGTTGAAGAGGTGGGCGAGTACGAGCAGTACTTC.

This clonotype was seen a handful of times. The chain has TRBV7-2 and TRBJ1-5, with 8 bases aligning to TRBD1. The CDR3 has 15 amino acids. Germline V gene sequence: CDR1 SGHTA, CDR2 FQGNSA. V was pared by 5 bases and J by 5 bases, with 8 bases of the junction left unmatched. The CDR3 spells CASSQDRVGDQPQHF. CDR3 sequence (DNA): TGTGCCAGCAGCCAGGACAGGGTGGGAGATCAGCCCCAGCATTTT. Full variable domain (rest looked up from reference TRBV7-2 and TRBJ1-5): GAGVSQSPSNKVTEKGKDVELRCDPISGHTALYWYRQSLGQGLEFLIYFQGNSAPDKSGLPSDRFSAERTGGSVSTLTIQRTQQEDSAVYLCASSQDRVGDQPQHFGDGTRLSIL.

The chain couples TRBV4-1 to TRBJ1-1, with D possibly being TRBD1 (6 bases). Looked up from germline, CDR1 is MGHRA and CDR2 is YSYEKL. This CDR3 comprises 16 residues. With 0 bases removed from V and 1 base from J, the gap between germline ends came to 12 bases. The CDR3 DNA reads as TGCGCCAGCAGCCAAGATCGGGGGCGGGCGAACACTGAAGCTTTCTTT. This sequence encodes CASSQDRGRANTEAFF.

The chain uses TRBV29-1 and TRBJ2-1; tentative D call: TRBD2 (5 bases). Per germline, CDR1 SQVTM and CDR2 ANQGSEA. CDR3 length: 14 residues. The germline V and J ends were trimmed by 5 bases and 1 base, with 12 bases remaining between them. CDR3 amino acids: CSVRAGDSYNEQFF. CDR3 in DNA: TGCAGCGTTCGGGCCGGGGATTCCTACAATGAGCAGTTCTTC.

This clonotype was counted only a few times. A junction boundary mismatches the germline segment, possibly from a read error. As DNA, the CDR3 is TGTGCCAGCAGTTACCCGACAGGGATCGTCTTT. This sequence encodes CASSYPTGIVF. This rearrangement joins TRBV6-2 or TRBV6-3 to TRBJ1-3, with 7 positions matching TRBD1. This CDR3 comprises 11 residues. Germline V lookup: CDR1 MNHEY, CDR2 SVGEGT.

This clonotype was observed a few times. V and J are TRBV5-1 and TRBJ2-7; 14 bases are shared with TRBD2. This CDR3 is 16 amino acids long. V lost 1 base, J lost 6 bases, and 6 bases stayed unmatched. Per germline, CDR1 SGHRS and CDR2 YFSETQ. The CDR3 bases are TGCGCCAGCAGCTTGCAGACTAGCGGGAGGGGCCCCGAGCAGTACTTC. This codes for CASSLQTSGRGPEQYF.

This clonotype was detected a few times. The chain recombines TRBV6-1 with TRBJ2-2; D possibly corresponds to TRBD1 (6 bases). V lost 7 bases to trimming and J lost 3 bases, with 12 bases between them. The CDR3 sequence is 14 residues long. CDR1 MNHNS and CDR2 SASEGT come from the germline V gene. CDR3 nucleotide sequence: TGTGCCAGCAAACGCCCAGGGGACACCGGGGAGCTGTTTTTT. It codes for CASKRPGDTGELFF.

CDR3: CASSTRSTPRQGVLYEQYF. The CDR3 nucleotides are TGTGCCAGCAGTACCAGATCTACCCCGCGACAGGGAGTCCTCTACGAGCAGTACTTC. This sequence joins TRBV12-3 or TRBV12-4 and TRBJ2-7; TRBD1 matches 7 bases. CDR3 size: 19 residues. The V gene end was trimmed by 5 bases and the J gene end by 3 bases; junction bases not matched to a gene: 22.

V usage is TRBV11-3 and J usage is TRBJ1-2; 7 bases line up with TRBD1. V gave up 5 bases and J gave up 4 bases; unmatched junction bases: 10. Germline values: CDR1 SGHNT, CDR2 YENEEA. This CDR3 region has 15 residues. The CDR3 spells CASSTSRTGSYGYTF. Written as DNA, the CDR3 is TGTGCCAGCAGCACCTCGAGGACAGGTTCCTATGGCTACACCTTC.

This clonotype was seen more than once but under ten times. V and J are TRBV20-1 and TRBJ2-7; 10 nucleotides agree with TRBD1. CDR1 and CDR2 from the germline V gene are DFQATT and SNEGSKA (reference sequence). J was trimmed by 4 bases and V by 0 bases; bases with no gene match: 6. The CDR3 covers 15 residues. This chain's CDR3 is CSARDLTGGWYEQYF. The CDR3 region has the DNA TGCAGTGCTAGAGACCTGACAGGGGGCTGGTACGAGCAGTACTTC.

The chain links TRBV5-1 to TRBJ1-2; TRBD1 matches 11 bases. Germline lookup yields CDR1 SGHRS and CDR2 YFSETQ. This CDR3 has 14 amino acids. J was trimmed by 7 bases and V by 4 bases; bases with no gene match: 6. The CDR3 nucleotides are TGCGCCAGCAGCCAGGACAGGGGGCGGGTTGGCTACACCTTC. It encodes CASSQDRGRVGYTF.

The gene calls are TRBV3-1 and TRBJ1-4; D is unresolved. Germline-derived CDR1 and CDR2 are LGHDT and YNNKEL (reference sequence). The CDR3 extends over 14 amino acids. V lost 4 bases, J lost 8 bases, and 14 bases lay in between. CDR3 region: CASSLSPLGEKLFF. In DNA form, the CDR3 reads TGTGCCAGCAGCCTGTCCCCTTTGGGGGAAAAACTGTTTTTT.

The genes are TRBV11-2 and TRBJ1-6; 10 bases line up with TRBD1. This CDR3 comprises 17 residues. Germline V gene data show CDR1 as SGHAT and CDR2 as FQNNGV. The V segment lost 5 bases and the J segment 3 bases; nucleotides outside the gene matches: 7. Here the CDR3 reads CASSHLTGGGYNSPLHF. In nucleotides, the CDR3 is TGTGCCAGCAGCCACCTGACAGGGGGCGGCTATAATTCACCCCTCCACTTT.

The V gene is TRBV7-2, the J gene TRBJ1-5; tentative D call: TRBD1 (6 bases). Germline V lookup: CDR1 SGHTA, CDR2 FQGNSA. V shed 5 bases and J shed 5 bases, with 13 bases lying between them. This CDR3 region has 14 residues. CDR3 sequence reads: CASSAGQSYQPQHF. DNA for the CDR3: TGTGCCAGCAGCGCGGGACAATCGTATCAGCCCCAGCATTTT.

This clonotype was detected a few times. The chain joins TRBV20-1 to TRBJ1-6; a weak D match, TRBD1 (6 bases). CDR1 is DFQATT, CDR2 SNEGSKA, per germline (reference sequence). This CDR3 contains 15 residues. The V end was cut by 0 bases, the J end by 9 bases, with 15 bases between. CDR3 DNA: TGCAGTGCTAGAGAAGTGGCCGGGACACTTTCACCCCTCCACTTT. Protein: CSAREVAGTLSPLHF.